Listed below are T cell receptor beta chains from one sample, sequenced in a study of PD-1 blockade in classical Hodgkin lymphoma. Produced via immunoSEQ multiplex PCR; TCRdb's table is partial and in-frame only. This sample has around 26,000 clones, with about four fifths found just once. The specimen was peripheral blood mononuclear cells (PBMCs), collected before the second cycle of nivolumab. The source of these receptors is a human donor with classical Hodgkin lymphoma. Both conserved end residues are part of each CDR3. Each record gives: V gene, J gene, clone size, D gene, CDR3 DNA, CDR3 protein. The D gene is left open where the match is weak. The size of a clone is reported for some rows only, either as once, few or many, or as a class for expanded clones.

v_gene: TRBV7-7; j_gene: TRBJ2-1; abundance: -; d_gene: TRBD2; CDR3nt: TGTGCTAGCAGCTCAGGACTAGCGGCCTACAATGAGCAGTTCTTC; CDR3aa: CASSSGLAAYNEQFF
v_gene: TRBV19; j_gene: TRBJ1-2; abundance: -; d_gene: TRBD1; CDR3nt: TGTGCCAGTAGTATATCACAGGGGGACTATGGCTACACCTTC; CDR3aa: CASSISQGDYGYTF
v_gene: TRBV2; j_gene: TRBJ1-2; abundance: few; d_gene: -; CDR3nt: TGTGCCAGCAGCCGGGGCCTGGATGGCTACACCTTC; CDR3aa: CASSRGLDGYTF
v_gene: TRBV6-5; j_gene: TRBJ1-5; abundance: few; d_gene: -; CDR3nt: TGTGCCAGCAGTGAAGGAGGGGGCAATCAGCCCCAGCATTTT; CDR3aa: CASSEGGGNQPQHF
v_gene: TRBV5-4; j_gene: TRBJ2-2; abundance: -; d_gene: -; CDR3nt: TGTGCCAGCAGCCCCCTCAGGTTCGCGAACACCGGGGAGCTGTTTTTT; CDR3aa: CASSPLRFANTGELFF
v_gene: TRBV4-2; j_gene: TRBJ1-2; abundance: few; d_gene: -; CDR3nt: TGTGCCAGCAGCCAAGACCAGAAGTCTGGCTACACCTTC; CDR3aa: CASSQDQKSGYTF
v_gene: TRBV7-6; j_gene: TRBJ1-1; abundance: -; d_gene: -; CDR3nt: TGTGCCAGCAGCTGGACCTTAGGGGGTGAAGCTTTCTTT; CDR3aa: CASSWTLGGEAFF
v_gene: TRBV28; j_gene: TRBJ2-7; abundance: -; d_gene: -; CDR3nt: TGTGCCAGCAGGACAGAGGGCAACTCCTACGAGCAGTACTTC; CDR3aa: CASRTEGNSYEQYF
v_gene: TRBV19; j_gene: TRBJ2-1; abundance: few; d_gene: -; CDR3nt: TGTGCCAGTAGTATCAACGGGAACTACTACAATGAGCAGTTCTTC; CDR3aa: CASSINGNYYNEQFF
v_gene: TRBV5-8; j_gene: TRBJ2-7; abundance: -; d_gene: -; CDR3nt: TGTGCCAGCAGCCCATCCTACGAGCAGTACTTC; CDR3aa: CASSPSYEQYF
v_gene: TRBV4-1; j_gene: TRBJ1-6; abundance: -; d_gene: -; CDR3nt: TGCGCCAGCAGCCAAGATGGGGGTCCGCCCCTCCACTTT; CDR3aa: CASSQDGGPPLHF
v_gene: TRBV6-1; j_gene: TRBJ2-7; abundance: few; d_gene: TRBD1; CDR3nt: TGTGCCATCGTGGGGACAGGGCTCTACGAGCAGTACTTC; CDR3aa: CAIVGTGLYEQYF
v_gene: TRBV4-2; j_gene: TRBJ1-1; abundance: few; d_gene: -; CDR3nt: TGTGCCAGCAGCCTCCGGACTGCGTACACTGAAGCTTTCTTT; CDR3aa: CASSLRTAYTEAFF
v_gene: TRBV27; j_gene: TRBJ1-1; abundance: -; d_gene: TRBD1; CDR3nt: TGTGCCAGCAGCGGAGGACAGGGGGCGAGGACTGAAGCTTTCTTT; CDR3aa: CASSGGQGARTEAFF
v_gene: TRBV9; j_gene: TRBJ1-3; abundance: few; d_gene: TRBD1; CDR3nt: TGTGCCAGCAGCGTAGGAGGCGGGACAGCGAGCTCTGGAAACACCATATATTTT; CDR3aa: CASSVGGGTASSGNTIYF
v_gene: TRBV2; j_gene: TRBJ2-7; abundance: -; d_gene: TRBD1; CDR3nt: TGTGCCAGCAGTTGGACAGGTTCCGAGCAGTACTTC; CDR3aa: CASSWTGSEQYF
v_gene: TRBV7-3; j_gene: TRBJ2-2; abundance: -; d_gene: -; CDR3nt: TGTGCCAGCAGCTTTGGGGGGCGCAGCACCGGGGAGCTGTTTTTT; CDR3aa: CASSFGGRSTGELFF
v_gene: TRBV9; j_gene: TRBJ2-1; abundance: -; d_gene: -; CDR3nt: TGTGCCAGCAGCGTAGCGGGGGTCTCCTACAATGAGCAGTTCTTC; CDR3aa: CASSVAGVSYNEQFF
v_gene: TRBV5-8; j_gene: TRBJ2-7; abundance: -; d_gene: TRBD1; CDR3nt: TGTGCCAGCAGTTCCAGGGGGCGCCCAGACGAGCAGTACTTC; CDR3aa: CASSSRGRPDEQYF
v_gene: TRBV19; j_gene: TRBJ2-6; abundance: medium-sized; d_gene: -; CDR3nt: TGTGCCAGTACCCTAGGGGCCAACGTCCTGACTTTC; CDR3aa: CASTLGANVLTF